A single sample gave rise to the 29 T cell receptor beta chains below, sequenced in a study of blood T cell repertoires in COVID-19 (dated by TCRdb to the early 2020s). Libraries were built with the immunoSEQ multiplex PCR assay. The immuneACCESS repertoire file appears here via TCRdb, limited to in-frame rearrangements. These files lack a portion of the clones; in checked studies, under half of the deficit traces to unresolved V genes, and the cause of the others is not known. In this sample the table shows roughly 70,000 clones, 70% to 90% of which occur a single time. About 4% of the sample belongs to the ten largest clones. Sequencing was carried out using peripheral blood. The origin of the receptors is a man aged 65-85 years with acute or convalescent COVID-19.

This chain uses TRBV18 with TRBJ2-7; 7 bases are shared with TRBD1. V lost 0 bases and J lost 5; bases outside the gene matches: 13. Per germline, CDR1 KGHSH and CDR2 LQKENI. The CDR3 spans 17 residues. The chain's CDR3 is CASSPPGDRVKVNEQYF. CDR3 nucleotides: TGTGCCAGCTCACCACCAGGAGACAGGGTGAAAGTTAACGAGCAGTACTTC.

The chain is built from TRBV2 and TRBJ2-3, with D possibly TRBD2 on 7 matching bases. There are 15 residues in the CDR3. V lost 6 bases and J lost 1, with 14 bases in between. Germline V gene lookup returns CDR1 SNHLY and CDR2 FYNNEI. For the CDR3, the DNA is TGTGCCAGCAGCAAAGGGGGAGGGGGCACAGATACGCAGTATTTT. Its protein is CASSKGGGGTDTQYF.

The rearrangement uses TRBV5-8 and TRBJ1-1; 7 bases are shared with TRBD1. This CDR3 is 16 amino acids long. Germline lookup yields CDR1 SGHTS and CDR2 YDEGEE. The J segment lost 0 bases and the V segment lost 1 base, leaving 6 bases of the junction unmatched. CDR3 nucleotides: TGTGCCAGCAGCTTGTTTTTGGGACAGTTGAACACTGAAGCTTTCTTT. Translating it yields CASSLFLGQLNTEAFF.

The rearrangement uses TRBV10-3 and TRBJ2-5; possibly TRBD2 for D (5 bases). This CDR3 is built from 14 residues. The germline gives CDR1 ENHRY, CDR2 SYGVKD. With 6 bases removed from V and 4 bases from J, the gap between germline ends came to 15 bases. As DNA, the CDR3 is TGTGCCATCAGCCACACCGGGGAAGGAGAGACCCAGTACTTC. It translates to CAISHTGEGETQYF.

V and J are TRBV27 and TRBJ2-3, with D possibly TRBD2 on 6 matching bases. CDR1 and CDR2 (germline): MNHEY, SMNVEV (reference sequence). V lost 2 bases and J 1 base, leaving 10 bases between the germline ends. The CDR3 is made up of 15 amino acids. The CDR3 loop is CASSLRGGGTDTQYF. CDR3 nucleotide sequence: TGTGCCAGCAGTTTACGGGGCGGGGGCACAGATACGCAGTATTTT.

The chain carries TRBV7-5 and TRBJ2-6; the table's D call TRBD1 went unverified against the DNA. TRBV7-5 is annotated as a pseudogene. This CDR3 region has 16 residues. CDR3 DNA sequence: TGTGTCAGAAGGGACAGGGGCCTCATAGAGGCCAACGTCCTGACTTTC. This gives the protein CVRRDRGLIEANVLTF.

This chain uses TRBV6-2 or TRBV6-3 with TRBJ1-1; 8 positions match TRBD1. The CDR3 consists of 13 residues. V lost 5 bases, J lost 6 bases, and 5 bases stayed unmatched. From germline, CDR1 is MNHEY and CDR2 SVGEGT. CDR3 protein: CASSQGAVPEAFF. In nucleotides, the CDR3 is TGTGCCAGCAGTCAGGGGGCCGTTCCTGAAGCTTTCTTT.

The chain uses TRBV28 and TRBJ2-7; D is perhaps TRBD1 (5 bases). The CDR3 is 16 amino acids. V lost 3 bases and J 1 base, leaving 16 bases between the germline ends. CDR1 MDHEN and CDR2 SYDVKM come from the germline V gene. The DNA of the CDR3 is TGTGCCAGCAGTTTCCCACCGGACATTACATCCTACGAGCAGTACTTC. This codes for CASSFPPDITSYEQYF.

This chain links TRBV2 with TRBJ1-4; the D is unclear. Germline CDR1 reads SNHLY; CDR2 reads FYNNEI. The V end was cut by 6 bases, the J end by 5 bases, with 16 bases between. The CDR3 covers 15 residues. CDR3 bases: TGTGCCAGCAGCGAAAAGAGGCTTTACAATGAAAAACTGTTTTTT. It specifies CASSEKRLYNEKLFF.

This chain uses TRBV5-1 with TRBJ2-5; D may be TRBD2 (5 bases). CDR3 length: 16 residues. Germline CDR1 and CDR2: SGHRS and YFSETQ. Trimming removed 1 base from V and 2 bases from J, with 15 bases in between. This CDR3 is CASSLPQGLVQETQYF. The CDR3 DNA reads as TGCGCCAGCAGCTTGCCACAAGGACTTGTACAAGAGACCCAGTACTTC.

The rearrangement joins TRBV24-1 to TRBJ2-3; the D gene is possibly TRBD1 (6 bases). This CDR3 comprises 14 residues. Deletions cut 7 bases from V and 3 bases from J, with 13 bases between. From germline, CDR1 is KGHDR and CDR2 SFDVKD. The CDR3 DNA sequence: TGTGCCACCAGCCCCAGGGGAACGACAGATACGCAGTATTTT. It is translated as CATSPRGTTDTQYF.

The chain uses TRBV7-3 and TRBJ2-3, with 13 bases lining up with TRBD2. The J segment lost 4 bases and the V segment lost 0 bases, leaving 4 bases of the junction unmatched. From germline, CDR1 is SGHTA and CDR2 FQGTGA. The CDR3 contains 17 residues. The CDR3 loop is CASSLTRLAGGADTQYF. CDR3 coding DNA: TGTGCCAGCAGCTTAACGCGACTAGCGGGGGGAGCAGATACGCAGTATTTT. Drawing the rest from reference TRBV7-3 and TRBJ2-3, the complete variable domain is GAGVSQTPSNKVTEKGKYVELRCDPISGHTALYWYRQSLGQGPEFLIYFQGTGAADDSGLPNDRFFAVRPEGSVSTLKIQRTERGDSAVYLCASSLTRLAGGADTQYFGPGTRLTVL.

A remark on this clone: Within the sample, other DNA sequences also encode this same CDR3. The chain links TRBV2 to TRBJ2-5; 15 bases agree with TRBD2. Germline values: CDR1 SNHLY, CDR2 FYNNEI. J lost 3 bases, V lost 6 bases, and 5 bases had no gene match. There are 16 residues in the CDR3. Here the CDR3 reads CASRGLAGGPEETQYF. The CDR3 nucleotides read TGTGCCAGCAGGGGACTAGCGGGGGGACCGGAAGAGACCCAGTACTTC.

The CDR3 coding sequence is TGTGCCACCCCCATTAGGGGGGGGGAAGAGACCCAGTACTTC. Translating it yields CATPIRGGEETQYF. The chain joins TRBV21-1 to TRBJ2-5; the table's D call, TRBD2, has no DNA check behind it. TRBV21-1 has pseudogene status. There are 14 residues in the CDR3.

The rearrangement uses TRBV7-9 and TRBJ1-5; 9 bases agree with TRBD1. V dropped 5 bases and J dropped 4; count of bases not matched to a gene: 3. Looked up from germline, CDR1 is SEHNR and CDR2 is FQNEAQ (reference sequence). The CDR3 spans 14 residues. CDR3 region: CASSQGTGNQPQHF. Written as DNA, the CDR3 is TGTGCCAGCAGCCAAGGGACAGGGAATCAGCCCCAGCATTTT.

V gene TRBV12-3 or TRBV12-4 combines with J gene TRBJ2-3; tentative D call: TRBD2 (6 bases). The length of the CDR3 is 11 residues. V was clipped by 5 bases and J by 9 bases, with 9 bases between them. CDR3 sequence (DNA): TGTGCCAGCAGTACACGGGGGACGCAGTATTTT. Encoded protein: CASSTRGTQYF.

V usage is TRBV4-2 and J usage is TRBJ2-5; 9 bases match TRBD2. CDR3 length: 17 residues. Germline values: CDR1 LGHNA, CDR2 YNFKEQ. V lost 4 bases and J lost 4; bases outside the gene matches: 13. DNA of the CDR3: TGTGCCAGCAGCCTTAACCTCGGCGGGGGGGGGCGAGAGACCCAGTACTTC. This translates into CASSLNLGGGGRETQYF.

J is TRBJ2-2 and V is TRBV29-1; D may be TRBD2 (6 bases). The CDR3 spans 13 residues. V lost 6 bases and J 8 bases, leaving 16 bases between the germline ends. Germline V gene data show CDR1 as SQVTM and CDR2 as ANQGSEA. The CDR3 region has the DNA TGCAGCGTCCGGGGGAACCCCGCGGGGGAGCTGTTTTTT. Its protein is CSVRGNPAGELFF.

This clone was found once. The rearrangement links TRBV19 to TRBJ2-5, with 7 positions matching TRBD1. CDR1 LNHDA and CDR2 SQIVND come from the germline V gene (reference sequence). With 6 bases clipped from V and 4 bases from J, the junction kept 5 bases outside the gene matches. The length of the CDR3 is 13 residues. Here the CDR3 reads CASRGGNGETQYF. The CDR3 DNA sequence: TGTGCCAGTAGAGGGGGCAACGGAGAGACCCAGTACTTC.

This clone has a handful of counts. V and J are TRBV2 and TRBJ2-7; D is perhaps TRBD2 (5 bases). The CDR3 length is 14 residues. The germline gives CDR1 SNHLY, CDR2 FYNNEI. V was cut by 4 bases and J by 0 bases, with 10 bases left in between. The CDR3 nucleotides are TGTGCCAGCAGTGGGGAGTACCCCTCCTACGAGCAGTACTTC. Encoded protein: CASSGEYPSYEQYF.

The CDR3: CASSSHSGGVMDEQFF. The CDR3 coding sequence is TGTGCCAGCAGCTCGCACAGCGGGGGTGTCATGGATGAGCAGTTCTTC. The chain links TRBV7-2 to TRBJ2-1; 8 bases fit TRBD2. There are 16 residues in the CDR3. The V and J ends lost 4 bases and 8 bases, in that order; junction bases with no gene match: 13. Germline lookup yields CDR1 SGHTA and CDR2 FQGNSA.

On this clone itself: The junction does not match germline at one end; this may be a read error. The J gene is TRBJ2-7, the V gene TRBV7-8; TRBD1 aligns across 8 bases. There are 17 residues in the CDR3. CDR1 is SGHVS, CDR2 FQNEAQ, per germline. The CDR3 sequence: CASILIGDGQGYYEQYF. The CDR3 DNA is TGTGCCAGCATCTTAATAGGAGATGGACAGGGATACTACGAGCAGTACTTC.

J is TRBJ2-1 and V is TRBV6-2 or TRBV6-3, with D maybe TRBD2 (6 bases). The length of the CDR3 is 13 residues. The germline CDR1 and CDR2 sequences are MNHEY and SVGEGT. Trimming shortened V by 6 bases and J by 9 bases, and 15 bases separated the two germline ends. The chain's CDR3 is CASSLTSSGEQFF. CDR3 sequence (DNA): TGTGCCAGCAGCCTGACTAGTTCGGGTGAGCAGTTCTTC.

The chain links TRBV10-3 to TRBJ2-3; TRBD2 matches 8 bases. In germline, CDR1 is ENHRY, CDR2 SYGVKD. The CDR3 runs 14 residues. With V trimmed by 7 bases and J by 6 bases, 9 bases remained unmatched. CDR3 in amino acids: CAITTSGQGDTQYF. CDR3 bases: TGTGCCATCACCACTAGCGGTCAAGGCGATACGCAGTATTTT.

The rearrangement joins TRBV2 to TRBJ2-1; D not certain. Germline loops: CDR1 SNHLY, CDR2 FYNNEI. CDR3 size: 13 residues. Trimming shortened V by 6 bases and J by 7 bases, and 13 bases separated the two germline ends. CDR3 coding DNA: TGTGCCAGCAGAAGAGGCGTTGTGAATGAGCAGTTCTTC. It codes for CASRRGVVNEQFF.

The chain is built from TRBV19 and TRBJ2-3, with 7 bases aligning to TRBD2. Germline loops: CDR1 LNHDA, CDR2 SQIVND (reference sequence). V dropped 5 bases and J dropped 2; count of bases not matched to a gene: 7. The CDR3 has 15 amino acids. The CDR3 sequence: CASSWASGNTDTQYF. In DNA, the CDR3 is TGTGCCAGTAGTTGGGCTAGCGGCAACACAGATACGCAGTATTTT.

This sequence joins TRBV4-1 and TRBJ2-1; D may be TRBD2 (5 bases). Germline CDR1 reads MGHRA; CDR2 reads YSYEKL. This CDR3 has 16 amino acids. Between the trimmed V and J ends, which lost 0 bases and 0 bases, there was a span of 9 bases. The CDR3, as DNA: TGCGCCAGCAGCCAAGATTTCGGGGTCTCCTACAATGAGCAGTTCTTC. Its protein product is CASSQDFGVSYNEQFF.

This rearrangement joins TRBV5-1 to TRBJ2-1, with 7 bases fitting TRBD2. The CDR3 runs to 14 residues. The J segment lost 7 bases and the V segment lost 6 bases, leaving 10 bases of the junction unmatched. Germline CDR1 SGHRS, CDR2 YFSETQ. The CDR3 DNA reads as TGCGCCAGCACCTTCGGGGGGTCGCGGAATGAGCAGTTCTTC. Its translation: CASTFGGSRNEQFF.

This clone showed up just once. V is TRBV7-9 and J is TRBJ1-1; possibly TRBD1 for D (5 bases). Deletions cut 5 bases from V and 1 base from J, with 11 bases between. CDR3 length: 14 amino acids. The V gene's germline CDR1 is SEHNR and CDR2 FQNEAQ (reference sequence). CDR3 sequence reads: CASSRTGQNTEAFF. The CDR3 nucleotides read TGTGCCAGCAGCCGAACAGGTCAGAACACTGAAGCTTTCTTT. The full variable domain, rest sourced from reference TRBV7-9 and TRBJ1-1, is DTGVSQNPRHKITKRGQNVTFRCDPISEHNRLYWYRQTLGQGPEFLTYFQNEAQLEKSRLLSDRFSAERPKGSFSTLEIQRTEQGDSAMYLCASSRTGQNTEAFFGQGTRLTVV.